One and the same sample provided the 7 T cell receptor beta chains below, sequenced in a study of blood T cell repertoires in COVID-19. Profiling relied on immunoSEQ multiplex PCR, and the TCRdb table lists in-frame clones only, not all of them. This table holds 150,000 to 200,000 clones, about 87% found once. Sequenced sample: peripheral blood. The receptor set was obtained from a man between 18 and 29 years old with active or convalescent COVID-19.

This CDR3 is CASSIYDRDTEAFF. CDR3 nucleotide sequence: TGTGCCAGTAGTATATACGACAGAGACACTGAAGCTTTCTTT. The gene calls are TRBV19 and TRBJ1-1, with D perhaps matching TRBD1 (5 bases). V dropped 2 bases and J dropped 3 bases, with 10 bases sitting between them. Germline V CDR1 and CDR2: LNHDA, SQIVND (reference sequence). This CDR3 region has 14 residues.

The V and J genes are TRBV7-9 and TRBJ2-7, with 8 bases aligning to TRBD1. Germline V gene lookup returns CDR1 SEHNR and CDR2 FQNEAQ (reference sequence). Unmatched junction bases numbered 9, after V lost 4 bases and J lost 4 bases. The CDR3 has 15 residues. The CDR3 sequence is CASSSRSGGAYEQYF. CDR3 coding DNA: TGTGCCAGCAGCTCAAGGTCAGGGGGCGCGTACGAGCAGTACTTC.

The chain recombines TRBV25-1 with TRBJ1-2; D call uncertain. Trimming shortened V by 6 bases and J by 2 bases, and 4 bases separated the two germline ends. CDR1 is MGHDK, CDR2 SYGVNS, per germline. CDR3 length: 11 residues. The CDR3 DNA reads TGTGCCAGCAGCAGGAACTATGGCTACACCTTC. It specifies CASSRNYGYTF.

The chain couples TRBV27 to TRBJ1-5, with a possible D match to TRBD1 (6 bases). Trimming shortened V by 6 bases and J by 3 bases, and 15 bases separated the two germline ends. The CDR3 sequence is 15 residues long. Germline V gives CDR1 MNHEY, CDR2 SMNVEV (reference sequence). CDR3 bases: TGTGCCAGCAGGGTACAGGGTTTAGACAATCAGCCCCAGCATTTT. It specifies CASRVQGLDNQPQHF.

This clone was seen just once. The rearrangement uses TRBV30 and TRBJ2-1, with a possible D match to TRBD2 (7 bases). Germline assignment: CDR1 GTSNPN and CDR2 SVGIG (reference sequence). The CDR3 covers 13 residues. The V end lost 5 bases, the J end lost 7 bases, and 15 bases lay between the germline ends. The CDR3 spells CAWGMRGGNEQFF. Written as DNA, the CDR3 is TGTGCCTGGGGGATGAGGGGGGGTAATGAGCAGTTCTTC. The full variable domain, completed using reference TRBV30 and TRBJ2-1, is SQTIHQWPATLVQPVGSPLSLECTVEGTSNPNLYWYRQAAGRGLQLLFYSVGIGQISSEVPQNLSASRPQDRQFILSSKKLLLSDSGFYLCAWGMRGGNEQFFGPGTRLTVL.

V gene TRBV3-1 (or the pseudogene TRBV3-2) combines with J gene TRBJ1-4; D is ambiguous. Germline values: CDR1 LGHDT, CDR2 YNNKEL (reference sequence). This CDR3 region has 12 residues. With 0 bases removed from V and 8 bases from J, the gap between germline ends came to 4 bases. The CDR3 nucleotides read TGTGCCAGCAGCCAAGACAGGGAAAAACTGTTTTTT. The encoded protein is CASSQDREKLFF.

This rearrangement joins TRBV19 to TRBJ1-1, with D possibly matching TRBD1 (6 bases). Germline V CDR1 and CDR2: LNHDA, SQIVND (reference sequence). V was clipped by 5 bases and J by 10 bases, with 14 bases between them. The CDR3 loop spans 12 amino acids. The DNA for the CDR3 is TGTGCCAGTAGTCTAGGACAGCTAAGAGCTTTCTTT. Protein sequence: CASSLGQLRAFF.